This T cell receptor (beta chain) was recorded in a study of cytomegalovirus exposure and HLA in healthy donors. Primers for the PCR totalled 60 Vbeta and 13 Jbeta. Produced via immunoSEQ multiplex PCR; TCRdb's table is partial and in-frame only. The sample comprises 150,000 or so clones, about three quarters of which are singletons, and about 14% rests with the top ten. Comments on this clone: A far larger clone is a single base away, which makes a read error likely. Other DNA sequences of this sample code for an identical CDR3.

Trimming left V 5 bases short and J 0 bases short, with 7 bases between. The length of the CDR3 is 13 residues. Germline loops: CDR1 SEHNR, CDR2 FQNEAQ (reference sequence). Sequencing was carried out using PBMCs. The genes are TRBV7-9 and TRBJ1-1; D not certain. The clonotype comes from a man in his fifties or sixties in good health and CMV-seropositive. The CDR3 DNA reads as TGTGCCAGCAGCCCCCACATGAACACTGAAGCTTTCTTT. This gives the protein CASSPHMNTEAFF.